These 15 T cell receptor beta chains originate from one sample sequenced in a study of vaccination effects on CD4 cells after COVID-19. Before sequencing, viral peptide pools were used by the ViraFEST assay to expand antigen-specific CD4+ T cells. Subsequent to a culture period of roughly 11 days, CD4+ T cells were isolated. Nucleocapsid antibodies stayed negative before and after vaccination, showing no earlier SARS-CoV-2 infection. No antigen is known for these receptors. Clones were read by immunoSEQ multiplex PCR, and TCRdb kept only the in-frame ones, dropping some. The profile covers about 20,000 clones, with about 65% appearing a single time and 8.5% to 10% taken by the ten largest. This sample comprised CD4+ T cells from PBMCs cultured with HCoV-NL63 spike peptides, obtained before COVID-19 vaccination. The receptor set was obtained from a human donor who received a COVID-19 vaccine.

The chain employs TRBV9 and TRBJ2-3; D may be TRBD1 or TRBD2 (5 bases each). The germline V and J ends were trimmed by 0 bases and 3 bases, with 8 bases remaining between them. The germline gives CDR1 SGDLS, CDR2 YYNGEE. The CDR3 totals 14 residues. The CDR3 region is CASSVAGRTDTQYF. For the CDR3, the DNA is TGTGCCAGCAGCGTAGCGGGGCGGACAGATACGCAGTATTTT. The entire variable domain, with the rest obtained from reference TRBV9 and TRBJ2-3, is as follows: DSGVTQTPKHLITATGQRVTLRCSPRSGDLSVYWYQQSLDQGLQFLIQYYNGEERAKGNILERFSAQQFPDLHSELNLSSLELGDSALYFCASSVAGRTDTQYFGPGTRLTVL.

The chain links TRBV11-2 to TRBJ2-4; tentative D call: TRBD2 (5 bases). Between the trimmed V and J ends, which lost 4 bases and 4 bases, there was a span of 5 bases. The CDR3 runs 12 residues. Germline V CDR1 and CDR2: SGHAT, FQNNGV. CDR3 loop: CASSSGKNIQYF. In DNA form, the CDR3 reads TGTGCCAGCAGCTCGGGGAAAAACATTCAGTACTTC.

This CDR3 is CASSSGPGGKGEQYF. CDR3 bases: TGTGCCAGCAGCTCGGGCCCCGGGGGAAAGGGCGAGCAGTACTTC. This chain uses TRBV11-3 with TRBJ2-7, with D possibly TRBD2 on 6 matching bases. Trimming pared 4 bases from V and 6 bases from J, leaving 19 bases between. The CDR3 totals 15 residues. Germline lookup yields CDR1 SGHNT and CDR2 YENEEA.

This clone was seen more than once but under ten times. The rearrangement joins TRBV27 to TRBJ1-5; no clear D gene. V lost 4 bases, J lost 9 bases, and 7 bases lay in between. Germline V CDR1 and CDR2: MNHEY, SMNVEV (reference sequence). The CDR3 contains 11 residues. The CDR3 loop is CASSSLGPQHF. Here the CDR3 DNA reads TGTGCCAGCAGTTCCCTAGGGCCCCAGCATTTT.

The chain links TRBV6-4 to TRBJ2-1, with TRBD2 matching over 7 bases. The CDR3 consists of 14 residues. Losses at the gene ends were 6 bases for V and 5 bases for J; bases not matched to a gene: 7. CDR1 and CDR2 (germline): MRHNA, SNTAGT. The CDR3 spells CASSLSGENNEQFF. CDR3 DNA: TGTGCCAGCAGCCTGAGCGGGGAGAACAATGAGCAGTTCTTC.

The chain is built from TRBV9 and TRBJ1-3; D is ambiguous. CDR3 length equals 14 residues. V dropped 5 bases and J dropped 0 bases, with 9 bases sitting between them. Per germline, CDR1 SGDLS and CDR2 YYNGEE. CDR3 in DNA: TGTGCCAGCAGTGGGATCAGCTCTGGAAACACCATATATTTT. Translated: CASSGISSGNTIYF.

The J gene is TRBJ1-4, the V gene TRBV27; D gene ambiguous. Germline V gives CDR1 MNHEY, CDR2 SMNVEV (reference sequence). Trimming took off 5 bases at V and 8 bases at J, with 9 bases between the two ends. The CDR3 totals 12 residues. CDR3: CASSAAGEKLFF. The CDR3 DNA sequence: TGTGCCAGCAGTGCGGCTGGGGAAAAACTGTTTTTT.

V usage is TRBV5-4 and J usage is TRBJ1-1, with 10 bases that match TRBD1. The CDR3 runs 14 residues. Germline V gene sequence: CDR1 SGHNT, CDR2 YYREEE (reference sequence). V dropped 2 bases and J dropped 9; count of bases not matched to a gene: 7. CDR3 amino acids: CASSLRGQGEKAFF. In DNA form, the CDR3 reads TGTGCCAGCAGCTTAAGAGGACAGGGGGAGAAAGCTTTCTTT.

The chain joins TRBV30 to TRBJ1-3; tentatively, D is TRBD1 (5 bases). The CDR3 loop spans 15 amino acids. Between the trimmed V and J ends, which lost 2 bases and 0 bases, there was a span of 11 bases. CDR1 is GTSNPN, CDR2 SVGIG, per germline (reference sequence). DNA for the CDR3: TGTGCCTGGAGTAATACCGGGACCTCTGGAAACACCATATATTTT. Residues: CAWSNTGTSGNTIYF.

The rearrangement uses TRBV16 and TRBJ2-1; 7 bases agree with TRBD1. Germline V gives CDR1 KGHSY, CDR2 FQNENV. The CDR3 runs 15 residues. J lost 4 bases, V lost 1 base, and 4 bases had no gene match. The CDR3 sequence: CASSQYDRAYNEQFF. The DNA of the CDR3 is TGTGCCAGCAGCCAATACGACAGGGCTTACAATGAGCAGTTCTTC.

This clone was counted once. This chain joins TRBV5-1 and TRBJ2-3, with D tentatively TRBD1 or TRBD2 (5 bases each). CDR3 length equals 16 residues. Germline CDR1 and CDR2: SGHRS and YFSETQ. V shed 0 bases and J shed 5 bases, with 16 bases lying between them. CDR3 bases: TGCGCCAGCAGCTTGGGAACGGTGGGGGTGGGAGATACGCAGTATTTT. Its protein is CASSLGTVGVGDTQYF.

This clone was seen a handful of times. The J gene is TRBJ2-7, the V gene TRBV27, with 9 bases lining up with TRBD1. V dropped 6 bases and J dropped 6; count of bases not matched to a gene: 12. CDR1 is MNHEY and CDR2 is SMNVEV in the germline V gene (reference sequence). This CDR3 comprises 15 residues. The chain's CDR3 is CASRPRGTGRGEQYF. The CDR3 bases are TGTGCCAGCAGGCCCAGAGGGACAGGGCGGGGCGAGCAGTACTTC.

The genes are TRBV6-5 and TRBJ2-2; D perhaps matches TRBD2 (6 bases). This CDR3 is 15 amino acids long. CDR1 is MNHEY, CDR2 SVGAGI, per germline. The V and J ends lost 8 bases and 3 bases respectively, with 16 bases between them. The CDR3 region is CASRTTGVDTGELFF. The CDR3 DNA reads as TGTGCCAGCCGCACGACGGGAGTGGACACCGGGGAGCTGTTTTTT.

The V gene is TRBV19, the J gene TRBJ2-3, with 8 bases that match TRBD1. V lost 9 bases, J lost 8 bases, and 4 bases stayed unmatched. Germline V lookup: CDR1 LNHDA, CDR2 SQIVND (reference sequence). CDR3 size: 11 residues. As DNA, the CDR3 is TGTGCCAGCGGGACAGGACTTACGCAGTATTTT. The encoded protein is CASGTGLTQYF.

This clone was seen only a few times. The chain couples TRBV5-4 to TRBJ2-7; TRBD2 matches at 8 bases. The CDR3 is 13 residues long. Germline loops: CDR1 SGHNT, CDR2 YYREEE (reference sequence). The junction had 2 bases not matched to a gene; V was cut back by 6 bases and J by 0 bases. This CDR3 reads CASTGGNSYEQYF. The CDR3 region has the DNA TGTGCCAGCACGGGGGGGAACTCCTACGAGCAGTACTTC.